The clone carrying this T cell receptor (beta chain) was counted many times. Its antigen remains unidentified. The CDR3 is 10 amino acids. Germline CDR1 DFQATT, CDR2 SNEGSKA (reference sequence). V was pared by 4 bases and J by 8 bases, with 8 bases between. This sample was taken from a study of T cells after yellow fever vaccination. Study-wide points: Highly abundant clonotypes carried over from the bulk population could end up in FACS-sorted repertoires as contaminants.

A single record per CDR3 protein comes from TCRdb applying MiXCR to the 5' RACE reads. The top ten clones hold around 22% of a sample with a few hundred thousand distinct CDR3 sequences, 3.6% of them seen once. The chain recombines TRBV20-1 with TRBJ1-1; no firm D call. The sequencing used PBMCs, collected on the day of the yellow fever booster vaccination. The source is a man younger than 30 who received the YFV17D yellow fever vaccine. CDR3 DNA: TGCAGTGCTACAGGCAGAGAAGCTTTCTTT. Its translation is CSATGREAFF.